The 7 T cell receptor beta chains below come from one sample, sequenced in a study of blood T cell repertoires in COVID-19. Method: immunoSEQ multiplex PCR; TCRdb's copy keeps in-frame clones and lacks some. In the table there are 55,000 or so clones, 90% of which are singletons. Sequenced input: peripheral blood. Receptors were obtained from a man between 35 and 55 years old with acute or convalescent COVID-19.

V is TRBV7-9 and J is TRBJ2-4; 9 nucleotides line up with TRBD2. Trimming removed 4 bases from V and 8 bases from J; junction bases left unmatched: 12. The germline V gene has CDR1 SEHNR and CDR2 FQNEAQ (reference sequence). This CDR3 region has 16 residues. CDR3 in DNA: TGTGCCAGCAGCTCCGAGACTAGCGGTATTCGGGACATTCAGTACTTC. It is translated as CASSSETSGIRDIQYF.

The chain links TRBV4-3 to TRBJ2-1, with TRBD2 matching 9 bases. The length of the CDR3 is 16 residues. Trimming took 0 bases from V and 4 from J; bases not matched to a gene: 4. The germline V gene encodes CDR1 LGHNA and CDR2 YSLEER. DNA of the CDR3: TGCGCCAGCAGCCAAGAGGGGGCGGGAGGGTACAATGAGCAGTTCTTC. Translating gives CASSQEGAGGYNEQFF.

V usage is TRBV7-2 and J usage is TRBJ2-3, with 7 positions matching TRBD1. Germline loops: CDR1 SGHTA, CDR2 FQGNSA. V was clipped by 1 base and J by 4 bases; unmatched bases: 2. There are 14 residues in the CDR3. CDR3 sequence reads: CASSLGTGADTQYF. The CDR3 coding sequence is TGTGCCAGCAGCTTAGGGACAGGTGCAGATACGCAGTATTTT.

The rearrangement uses TRBV30 and TRBJ2-7, with TRBD1 as a possible D gene (5 bases). The CDR3 is 14 amino acids. Per germline, CDR1 GTSNPN and CDR2 SVGIG (reference sequence). V dropped 1 base and J dropped 2 bases, with 12 bases sitting between them. The chain's CDR3 is CAWSGGAPTYEQYF. CDR3 bases: TGTGCCTGGAGTGGTGGGGCCCCTACCTACGAGCAGTACTTC.

The chain combines TRBV6-5 with TRBJ2-7, with TRBD1 matching 11 bases. J gave up 6 bases and V 4 bases, and 5 bases lay outside the gene matches. The germline V gene encodes CDR1 MNHEY and CDR2 SVGAGI. The length of the CDR3 is 14 residues. The CDR3: CASSSRTGGFEQYF. CDR3 sequence (DNA): TGTGCCAGCAGTTCCCGGACAGGGGGCTTCGAGCAGTACTTC.

The V gene is TRBV10-3, the J gene TRBJ1-1; the D gene is possibly TRBD1 (5 bases). The V gene's germline CDR1 is ENHRY and CDR2 SYGVKD. V was cut by 5 bases and J by 6 bases, with 13 bases left in between. CDR3 length: 13 amino acids. CDR3 DNA: TGTGCCATCAGTAGAACAGAAGGGGCTGAAGCTTTCTTT. Translating gives CAISRTEGAEAFF.

This chain uses TRBV25-1 with TRBJ1-2; D is possibly TRBD1 (6 bases). The germline CDR1 and CDR2 sequences are MGHDK and SYGVNS. The CDR3 totals 12 residues. V gave up 8 bases and J gave up 2 bases, with 9 bases separating them. CDR3 DNA: TGTGCCAGCGGAGACAGGAACTATGGCTACACCTTC. Residues: CASGDRNYGYTF.